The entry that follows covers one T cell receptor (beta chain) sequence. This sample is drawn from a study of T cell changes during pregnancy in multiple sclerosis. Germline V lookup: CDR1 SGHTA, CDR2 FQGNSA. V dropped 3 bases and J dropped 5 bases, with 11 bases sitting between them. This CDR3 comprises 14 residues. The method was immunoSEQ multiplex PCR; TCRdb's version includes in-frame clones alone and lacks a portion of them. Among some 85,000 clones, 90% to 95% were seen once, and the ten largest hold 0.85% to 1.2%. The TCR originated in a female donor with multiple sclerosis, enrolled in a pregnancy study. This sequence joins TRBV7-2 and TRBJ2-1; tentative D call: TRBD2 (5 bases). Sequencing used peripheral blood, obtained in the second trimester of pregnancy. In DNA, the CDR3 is TGTGCCAGCAGCTTCTCTAGCAACAACAATGAGCAGTTCTTC. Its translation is CASSFSSNNNEQFF. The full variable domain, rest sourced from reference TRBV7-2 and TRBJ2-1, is GAGVSQSPSNKVTEKGKDVELRCDPISGHTALYWYRQSLGQGLEFLIYFQGNSAPDKSGLPSDRFSAERTGGSVSTLTIQRTQQEDSAVYLCASSFSSNNNEQFFGPGTRLTVL.